This record looks at one T cell receptor beta chain sequence and its context. It lacks a known antigen. The sample holds no much larger clone one base away, and base qualities are not on file. CDR1 SGDLS and CDR2 YYNGEE are derived from the germline V gene. CDR3 length: 14 amino acids, cysteine to phenylalanine. The DNA shown is the 42-base CDR3, in frame from base 1. V is trimmed back by 1 base and J by 5 bases, and the junction contains 4 bases that no gene match accounts for. TCR CDR3 regions were amplified from genomic DNA by multiplex PCR using the deep immunoSEQ assay. For each cell subset, the extracted genomic DNA was distributed evenly across all wells of several immunoSEQ 96-well plates, and each plate served as one replicate. For sorted subsets, about 220 ng of genomic DNA, equivalent to about 30,000 T cell genomes, went into each replicate PCR. Purified libraries were measured with a Qubit 3.0 fluorometer, size-checked on a Bioanalyzer 2100, and measured again with the KAPA Library Quantification kit. Every immunoSEQ 96-well plate was sequenced on a separate single-read 150-cycle Illumina NextSeq 550 flow cell. The source study handled its data this way. Because the immunoSEQ output held only junctional sequences and lacked quality scores, the filtering could not match the filtering applied to full-length reads. To assign V/J genes and CDR3, sequences were annotated using PyIR, a Python wrapper for IgBLAST v1.9, with IMGT germline references. Reads with weak V/J assignments (E-value above 1e-6), missing CDR3, stop codons, out-of-frame junctions, or ambiguous translated residues were removed. V3J clonotypes were defined by identical inferred V gene, J gene, and CDR3 amino acid sequence. Percentage overlap between repertoires was calculated by dividing the number of shared unique clonotypes by the size of the smaller repertoire. Three approaches were used to assess repertoire richness: RTK rarefaction, the Chao1 estimator, and Recon v2.1 estimates of unobserved clonotypes. Generation probabilities for all TCRbeta clonotypes obtained by the gDNA method from a handful of donors were computed using OLGA. TCRdb holds this immuneACCESS table with in-frame rearrangements only. Some clones are missing; in checked studies, unresolved V genes explain under half, and the rest has no known cause. The V and J calls and clone size are taken from that table; D and trimming were inferred from the DNA. The sample table contains about 750,000 clones; only one count was recorded for 80% to 95% of them. The ten largest clonotypes hold approximately 25% of the sample.

CD8 naive samples were obtained by positive selection for CCR7 among CD45RO-negative cells, yielding a CD45RA+CCR7+ population from which TemRA cells were excluded. The donors were healthy, HIV-negative adults with no recently reported acute infections or vaccinations. All donors were Caucasian adults living in Nashville, Tennessee, USA. After blood collection by leukapheresis, PBMCs were isolated using Ficoll-Histopaque density gradient centrifugation and then cryopreserved in the vapor phase of liquid nitrogen. Purity and quantity of every magnetically sorted T cell population were checked by analytical flow cytometry. Genomic DNA was isolated from each sorted fraction and quantified by UV absorbance on a Nanodrop 2000c. This entry belongs to a study of shared clonotypes between healthy human individuals (dated by TCRdb to the early 2020s). In the study overall: The cohort comprised two women and a few men aged 18 to 49 years. For each donor, three plates each were used for CD4 naive and CD4 memory, two plates were used for CD8 naive, and one plate was used for CD8 memory. The study deeply sequenced blood TCR repertoires of 5 or 6 healthy adults to estimate repertoire size and the extent of clonotype sharing between individuals. Leukapheresis yielded between about 0.94 and 9.5 billion PBMCs per donor. To increase sequencing depth and limit assay-specific biases, different laboratories used diverse techniques to prepare libraries and sequence TCR repertoires. Overall study outcomes, separate from this receptor: Only blood was sampled, and tissue TCR repertoires likely differ from those in blood. Based on pairwise subsampling, the degree of clonotype sharing among donors was expected to be affected by sequencing depth. Rarefaction of sorted-subset datasets indicated incomplete sequencing despite the large sequencing depth. Because the study included only a small number of donors, the genetic and exposure-history diversity represented was limited. Estimated clonotype richness was generally larger for naive than for memory subsets. When a handful of donors were compared, the shared fraction of clonotypes was roughly 4.8% for naive CD4, 3% to 4% for naive CD8, more than 2% for memory CD4, and under 0.5% for memory CD8. Higher generation probabilities were observed for clonotypes shared by all four sorted-subset donors than for non-shared clonotypes.

Sequences were obtained from naive CD8+ T cells sorted from blood. Interpreted using the paper, the cell subset or site label stands for: CD45RA+CCR7+. The TCR was taken from a man aged 25 to 45 in good health. Here the chain combines TRBV9 and TRBJ2-5; 8 middle bases align to TRBD1. The CDR3 protein sequence reads: CASSVPGGHETQYF. The nucleotides are TGTGCCAGCAGCGTACCAGGGGGCCACGAGACCCAGTACTTC.